This T cell receptor beta chain originates from a study of blood T cell repertoires in COVID-19. Trimming removed 6 bases from V and 7 bases from J; junction bases left unmatched: 9. This CDR3 comprises 14 residues. Germline CDR1 is MNHEY and CDR2 is SMNVEV (reference sequence). TCRdb's table, derived via immunoSEQ multiplex PCR, lists solely in-frame clones and lacks some. The profile shows 300,000 to 500,000 clones, 88% of them singletons. The sequenced sample consisted of PBMCs or T cells enriched from blood (not recorded which). V is TRBV27 and J is TRBJ1-1, with 9 bases matching TRBD1. This TCR came from a woman aged 30 to 39 with acute COVID-19. CDR3 amino acids: CASRTGQGRIEAFF. The CDR3 nucleotides are TGTGCCAGCAGAACCGGACAGGGGAGGATTGAAGCTTTCTTT.